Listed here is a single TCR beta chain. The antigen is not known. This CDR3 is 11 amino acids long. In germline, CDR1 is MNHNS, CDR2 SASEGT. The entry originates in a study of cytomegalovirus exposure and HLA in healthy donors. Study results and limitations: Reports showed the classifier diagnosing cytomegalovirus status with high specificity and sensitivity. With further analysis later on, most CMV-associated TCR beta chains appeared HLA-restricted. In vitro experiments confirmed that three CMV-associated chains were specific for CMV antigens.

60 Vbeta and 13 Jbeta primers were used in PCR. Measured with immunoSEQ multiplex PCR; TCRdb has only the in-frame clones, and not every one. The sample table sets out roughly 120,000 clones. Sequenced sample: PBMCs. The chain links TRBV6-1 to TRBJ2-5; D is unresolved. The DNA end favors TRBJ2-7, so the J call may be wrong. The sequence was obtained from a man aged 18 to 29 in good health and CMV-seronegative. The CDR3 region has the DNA TGTGCCAGCAGTGATTTCTACGAGCAGTACTTC. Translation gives CASSDFYEQYF.